This T cell receptor (beta chain) came from a study of T cell responses to AZD1222 COVID-19 vaccine. Some clones are missing from TCRdb's copy, which holds only in-frame ones; the method was immunoSEQ multiplex PCR. In the table there are about 200,000 clones, approximately 93% of which are singletons. The V and J ends lost 0 bases and 9 bases respectively, with 3 bases between them. Germline CDR1 is LGHNA and CDR2 is YNFKEQ. The CDR3 runs 11 residues. This TCR was sampled from an adult who received the AZD1222 COVID-19 vaccine. This rearrangement joins TRBV4-2 to TRBJ2-1; no definite D call. Source: peripheral blood, taken 28 days after the second AZD1222 dose. The CDR3, as DNA: TGTGCCAGCAGCCAAGAAGGTGAGCAGTTCTTC. Translation gives CASSQEGEQFF.